Sequencing of this TCR beta chain was carried out in a study of cytomegalovirus exposure and HLA in healthy donors. Study outcomes and limitations: Among TCR sequences, most were rare, though some public TCRs appeared in many donors.

TCRdb keeps only in-frame clones here, not all; method: immunoSEQ multiplex PCR. The sample has 120,000 or so clones; roughly 89% are singletons. Per the germline V gene, CDR1 is SGHAT and CDR2 is FQNNGV. V was clipped by 5 bases and J by 8 bases; unmatched bases: 20. The CDR3 totals 17 residues. Regarding this clone: As yet, its antigen is unknown.

The J gene is TRBJ1-2, the V gene TRBV11-2; TRBD1 matches 7 bases. Sequencing was done on a sample of PBMCs. The sequence derives from a young woman in good health and CMV-seronegative. The CDR3 DNA reads TGTGCCAGCAGCGCCCGGCCTCGACAGGGTCATCGACCAGGCTACACCTTC. It codes for CASSARPRQGHRPGYTF.